These 5 T cell receptor beta chains were sequenced from one sample in a study of T cells in Graves' hyperthyroidism and ophthalmopathy. Using RNA transcripts as the source, TCR beta CDR3 regions were amplified. The TCR CDR3 was amplified in a first-round RT-PCR using the HTBI primer set. TCRdb re-called the multiplex PCR reads through MiXCR, storing one row per CDR3 protein. The table records a few hundred thousand distinct CDR3 sequences, around 14% of them present only once. Sequencing was carried out using blood. Receptor source: a woman between 18 and 29 years old with Graves' hyperthyroidism that later progressed to Graves' ophthalmopathy.

Many counts were recorded for this clonotype. This chain connects TRBV28 to TRBJ2-7, with D perhaps TRBD1 (6 bases). From germline, CDR1 is MDHEN and CDR2 SYDVKM. The CDR3 runs 15 residues. Between the trimmed V and J ends, which lost 5 bases and 2 bases, there was a span of 16 bases. This CDR3 reads CASSLGPQGAYEQYF. Here the CDR3 DNA reads TGTGCCAGCAGTCTCGGTCCACAGGGCGCCTACGAGCAGTACTTC.

This clonotype was counted ten times or more. The chain couples TRBV6-1 to TRBJ2-7, with D possibly being TRBD1 (6 bases). CDR1 MNHNS and CDR2 SASEGT come from the germline V gene. The ends were cut back, 6 bases at V and 0 bases at J, with 9 bases in the middle. The CDR3 has 13 amino acids. The chain's CDR3 is CASSRGFSYEQYF. CDR3 DNA sequence: TGTGCCAGCAGCAGGGGTTTCTCCTACGAGCAGTACTTC.

This clonotype occurred many times. V is TRBV28 and J is TRBJ2-3; 9 positions match TRBD1. Germline CDR1 MDHEN, CDR2 SYDVKM. After removal of 7 bases from V and 3 bases from J, the junction contained 8 bases not matched to a gene. The CDR3 sequence is 15 residues long. CDR3 nucleotides: TGTGCCAGCATGCCCGGGACAGGGCTAACAGATACGCAGTATTTT. This codes for CASMPGTGLTDTQYF.

This chain connects TRBV6-1 to TRBJ1-5, with D possibly TRBD1 on 6 matching bases. Germline lookup yields CDR1 MNHNS and CDR2 SASEGT. The CDR3 totals 20 residues. Trimming took off 6 bases at V and 0 bases at J, with 27 bases between the two ends. Written as DNA, the CDR3 is TGTGCCAGCAGCCCCCTCCGGAGATGGGACGGGGGCAATAGCAATCAGCCCCAGCATTTT. It codes for CASSPLRRWDGGNSNQPQHF.

This clonotype has ten or more counts. The J gene is TRBJ2-1, the V gene TRBV5-1, with 12 positions matching TRBD2. The CDR3 runs 16 residues. The trim removed 0 bases at V and 5 bases at J, leaving 3 bases unmatched. Germline-derived CDR1 and CDR2 are SGHRS and YFSETQ. The CDR3, as DNA: TGCGCCAGCAGCTTGGGACTAGCGGGAGAGCACAATGAGCAGTTCTTC. Translated: CASSLGLAGEHNEQFF.